This T cell receptor (beta chain) was retrieved from a study of spatial heterogeneity in lung cancer. Study results and caveats: Ubiquitous, expanded tumor-derived TCRs were more frequently observed in blood at resection than at follow-up.

CDR3 length equals 14 residues. Unmatched junction bases numbered 5, after V lost 2 bases and J lost 10 bases. The germline V gene encodes CDR1 SGHKS and CDR2 YYEKEE (reference sequence). As to time point: sample taken at primary tumor resection. Samples were obtained from 70 or so donors, all untreated early-stage non-small cell lung cancer patients. No cells were sorted before sequencing. The whole RNA sequenced was extracted from tumor, nontumor lung or frozen PBMC. As to this clonotype: The target antigen is unknown.

Every TCR cDNA molecule bore a unique molecular identifier. From the 5' RACE reads, TCRdb called clonotypes with MiXCR, one entry per CDR3 protein. The sample has 35,000 to 55,000 distinct CDR3 sequences, about 6.5% seen once. The origin of this receptor is a female donor with early-stage non-small cell lung cancer. The sequencing here drew on PBMCs, taken at surgery. The rearrangement uses TRBV5-5 and TRBJ1-6; 8 bases align to TRBD1. The CDR3 coding sequence is TGTGCCAGCAGCTTCCCGGACAGGGAATCACCCCTCCACTTT. This translates into CASSFPDRESPLHF.